These 30 T cell receptor beta chains were sequenced from one sample in a study of control samples from healthy donors and cancer patients. Assay: immunoSEQ multiplex PCR; the TCRdb copy retains only in-frame clones and omits some. The table lists some 87,000 clones, 91% of them singletons. Sequences were obtained from blood. These receptors were obtained from a young man in good health.

J is TRBJ2-2 and V is TRBV10-3; TRBD1 aligns across 12 bases. The CDR3 runs 16 residues. The V segment lost 2 bases and the J segment 6 bases; nucleotides outside the gene matches: 4. Germline CDR1 reads ENHRY; CDR2 reads SYGVKD. CDR3: CAISERGQGAAGELFF. The CDR3 DNA reads TGTGCCATCAGTGAGAGGGGACAGGGGGCCGCCGGGGAGCTGTTTTTT.

The gene calls are TRBV5-4 and TRBJ2-1, with D uncertain. In germline, CDR1 is SGHNT, CDR2 YYREEE (reference sequence). V gave up 4 bases and J gave up 5 bases, with 7 bases separating them. The CDR3 totals 12 residues. CDR3 in DNA: TGTGCCAGCAGCCAACAGCACAATGAGCAGTTCTTC. Translated, it gives CASSQQHNEQFF.

The chain couples TRBV24-1 to TRBJ2-1; 7 positions match TRBD1. CDR1 and CDR2 (germline): KGHDR, SFDVKD. This CDR3 contains 15 residues. After removal of 5 bases from V and 6 bases from J, the junction contained 9 bases not matched to a gene. CDR3 loop: CATSVQGGRGNEQFF. CDR3 coding DNA: TGTGCCACCAGTGTGCAAGGGGGCAGGGGCAATGAGCAGTTCTTC.

This chain uses TRBV11-2 with TRBJ2-3; D is possibly TRBD2 (5 bases). Per the germline V gene, CDR1 is SGHAT and CDR2 is FQNNGV. This CDR3 has 15 residues. Trimming took 5 bases from V and 0 from J, leaving 12 bases between them. CDR3 bases: TGTGCCAGCAGCCCCTCTGGCGGGAGCACAGATACGCAGTATTTT. Its translation is CASSPSGGSTDTQYF.

The CDR3 DNA reads as TGTGCCAGCAGTCGGACGGACAACTCTGGAAACACCATATATTTT. Amino acids: CASSRTDNSGNTIYF. This chain joins TRBV6-5 and TRBJ1-3; D possibly corresponds to TRBD1 (5 bases). V was shortened by 5 bases and J by 0 bases, with 11 bases between the two germline ends. The germline V gene encodes CDR1 MNHEY and CDR2 SVGAGI. The CDR3 spans 15 residues.

The V and J genes are TRBV29-1 and TRBJ2-7, with a possible D match to TRBD2 (5 bases). V was cut by 4 bases and J by 0 bases, with 7 bases left in between. Germline-derived CDR1 and CDR2 are SQVTM and ANQGSEA. This CDR3 region has 12 residues. CDR3 loop: CSVGENSYEQYF. CDR3 sequence (DNA): TGCAGCGTTGGGGAGAACTCCTACGAGCAGTACTTC.

The chain employs TRBV6-5 and TRBJ1-5; D is perhaps TRBD1 (5 bases). The length of the CDR3 is 13 residues. The germline V gene encodes CDR1 MNHEY and CDR2 SVGAGI. V lost 7 bases to trimming and J lost 2 bases, with 9 bases between them. The CDR3 reads CASTRGGNQPQHF. CDR3 bases: TGTGCCAGCACCCGGGGGGGCAATCAGCCCCAGCATTTT.

The chain employs TRBV19 and TRBJ2-5, with 7 bases fitting TRBD2. The CDR3 has 13 amino acids. Trimming removed 8 bases from V and 5 bases from J; junction bases left unmatched: 8. CDR1 is LNHDA, CDR2 SQIVND, per germline (reference sequence). CDR3: CASWGGSDETQYF. The CDR3 bases are TGTGCCAGTTGGGGGGGTTCCGACGAGACCCAGTACTTC.

Note on this clone: The junction differs from germline at one of its ends, possibly a read error. The chain is built from TRBV15 and TRBJ1-5, with 9 bases fitting TRBD1. This CDR3 contains 17 residues. Germline V lookup: CDR1 LNHNV, CDR2 YYDKDF (reference sequence). The CDR3 is CATSRGTGVGLNQSQHF. The CDR3 coding sequence is TGTGCCACCAGCAGAGGGACAGGGGTCGGGCTCAATCAGTCCCAGCATTTT.

This clone was detected once. V gene TRBV9 combines with J gene TRBJ1-1, with D perhaps TRBD1 (6 bases). With 4 bases removed from V and 1 base from J, the gap between germline ends came to 14 bases. This CDR3 region has 15 residues. The V gene's germline CDR1 is SGDLS and CDR2 YYNGEE. The DNA of the CDR3 is TGTGCCAGCAGCCCTTGGGGGGGGCGGAACACTGAAGCTTTCTTT. Translating it yields CASSPWGGRNTEAFF. The full variable domain, its missing parts supplied by reference TRBV9 and TRBJ1-1, is DSGVTQTPKHLITATGQRVTLRCSPRSGDLSVYWYQQSLDQGLQFLIQYYNGEERAKGNILERFSAQQFPDLHSELNLSSLELGDSALYFCASSPWGGRNTEAFFGQGTRLTVV.

The chain joins TRBV11-2 to TRBJ2-7, with D maybe TRBD1 (6 bases). With 0 bases removed from V and 2 bases from J, the gap between germline ends came to 8 bases. This CDR3 comprises 14 residues. Germline V lookup: CDR1 SGHAT, CDR2 FQNNGV. The CDR3 coding sequence is TGTGCCAGCAGCTTAGAACAGGGTCCCTACGAGCAGTACTTC. Translated: CASSLEQGPYEQYF.

The chain uses TRBV15 and TRBJ2-3; 9 bases line up with TRBD1. Germline trimming cut 0 bases from V and 4 bases from J; bases unmatched to any gene: 2. The germline V gene encodes CDR1 LNHNV and CDR2 YYDKDF (reference sequence). The CDR3 contains 15 residues. The CDR3 is CATSREGQGSDTQYF. As DNA, the CDR3 is TGTGCCACCAGCAGAGAGGGACAGGGCTCAGATACGCAGTATTTT.

V gene TRBV4-1 combines with J gene TRBJ1-1; D not certain. The CDR3 is 16 amino acids. Looked up from germline, CDR1 is MGHRA and CDR2 is YSYEKL. V lost 1 base and J lost 3, with 15 bases in between. CDR3 protein: CASSQVVWVRDTEAFF. In DNA, the CDR3 is TGCGCCAGCAGCCAAGTTGTCTGGGTGAGAGACACTGAAGCTTTCTTT.

The rearrangement joins TRBV27 to TRBJ1-6, with 7 bases lining up with TRBD1. J gave up 8 bases and V 3 bases, and 13 bases lay outside the gene matches. This CDR3 spans 17 amino acids. Germline V CDR1 and CDR2: MNHEY, SMNVEV (reference sequence). The CDR3 protein is CASSFAATDRVYSPLHF. CDR3 nucleotide sequence: TGTGCCAGCAGTTTCGCCGCTACCGACAGGGTTTATTCACCCCTCCACTTT.

The chain joins TRBV7-3 to TRBJ2-3; D may be TRBD2 (5 bases). Per the germline V gene, CDR1 is SGHTA and CDR2 is FQGTGA. V lost 8 bases, J lost 2 bases, and 14 bases lay in between. The CDR3 has 14 amino acids. The CDR3 coding sequence is TGTGCCAGCGCAAGCGGCCCTAACACAGATACGCAGTATTTT. Protein product: CASASGPNTDTQYF.

The rearrangement links TRBV6-5 to TRBJ2-2, with D uncertain. The germline CDR1 and CDR2 sequences are MNHEY and SVGAGI. This CDR3 spans 15 amino acids. The V end lost 0 bases, the J end lost 2 bases, and 7 bases lay between the germline ends. CDR3 DNA: TGTGCCAGCAGTTACTCGACGGGTAACACCGGGGAGCTGTTTTTT. Amino acids: CASSYSTGNTGELFF.

The rearrangement uses TRBV29-1 and TRBJ2-7; D uncertain. Trimming shortened V by 1 base and J by 0 bases, and 10 bases separated the two germline ends. Germline V gene sequence: CDR1 SQVTM, CDR2 ANQGSEA. This CDR3 comprises 14 residues. The CDR3 sequence: CSVEGDTDSYEQYF. Written as DNA, the CDR3 is TGCAGCGTTGAAGGAGACACCGACTCCTACGAGCAGTACTTC.

The V call is TRBV9, the J call TRBJ2-7; no definite D call. Trimming pared 0 bases from V and 0 bases from J, leaving 10 bases between. The CDR3 has 15 residues. Germline-derived CDR1 and CDR2 are SGDLS and YYNGEE. The CDR3 here is CASSVGVGGSYEQYF. In DNA, the CDR3 is TGTGCCAGCAGCGTAGGGGTGGGTGGCTCCTACGAGCAGTACTTC.

The CDR3 reads CASSLSYYNEQFF. In DNA, the CDR3 is TGTGCCAGCAGCTTATCTTACTACAATGAGCAGTTCTTC. The V gene is TRBV11-2, the J gene TRBJ2-1; no reliable D call. The CDR3 covers 13 residues. Deletions cut 2 bases from V and 3 bases from J, with 5 bases between. Per germline, CDR1 SGHAT and CDR2 FQNNGV.

The chain uses TRBV20-1 and TRBJ1-2, with a possible D match to TRBD1 (5 bases). The CDR3 consists of 10 residues. The V end was cut by 5 bases, the J end by 10 bases, with 11 bases between. The germline CDR1 and CDR2 sequences are DFQATT and SNEGSKA (reference sequence). This CDR3 reads CSAPEGVYTF. In nucleotides, the CDR3 is TGCAGTGCTCCTGAAGGGGTCTACACCTTC.

The chain couples TRBV6-6 to TRBJ2-5, with 11 bases lining up with TRBD2. Germline V gene sequence: CDR1 MNHNY, CDR2 SVGAGI (reference sequence). This CDR3 has 14 amino acids. The junction had 5 bases not matched to a gene; V was cut back by 6 bases and J by 5 bases. The CDR3 DNA reads TGTGCCAGCAGCCCGAGGACTAGCGGGGAGACCCAGTACTTC. Its translation is CASSPRTSGETQYF.

This chain joins TRBV18 and TRBJ2-7, with 7 bases identical to TRBD1. Per germline, CDR1 KGHSH and CDR2 LQKENI. V dropped 2 bases and J dropped 4; count of bases not matched to a gene: 8. The CDR3 extends over 15 amino acids. CDR3 amino acids: CASSPGPGGRYEQYF. The CDR3 region has the DNA TGTGCCAGCTCACCAGGCCCAGGGGGTAGGTACGAGCAGTACTTC.

The chain combines TRBV19 with TRBJ1-5, with D possibly matching TRBD1 (6 bases). Germline V gene data show CDR1 as LNHDA and CDR2 as SQIVND (reference sequence). V lost 0 bases, J lost 5 bases, and 11 bases lay in between. This CDR3 has 15 amino acids. CDR3 region: CASSIEVQGYQPQHF. The CDR3 coding sequence is TGTGCCAGTAGTATAGAGGTACAGGGCTATCAGCCCCAGCATTTT.

Concerning this clone itself: It is unclear where the CDR3 begins or ends on the DNA, so no DNA is shown, and the CDR3 is as TCRdb lists it. The genes are TRBV28 and TRBJ1-1. The CDR3 adds up to 11 amino acids, both ends counted. Germline CDR1 is MDHEN and CDR2 is SYDVKM. The CDR3 spells CASILGKEAFF.

The chain recombines TRBV2 with TRBJ1-6; 9 bases match TRBD1. J lost 7 bases, V lost 6 bases, and 4 bases had no gene match. CDR3 length equals 14 residues. Germline V gives CDR1 SNHLY, CDR2 FYNNEI. CDR3 DNA: TGTGCCAGCAGCCAAGGGACAGGGAATTCACCCCTCCACTTT. Its translation: CASSQGTGNSPLHF.

This chain links TRBV4-2 with TRBJ2-2; 10 bases are a match to TRBD2. V trimming: 0 bases; J trimming: 0 bases; junction bases outside the gene matches: 4. Per the germline V gene, CDR1 is LGHNA and CDR2 is YNFKEQ. The CDR3 is made up of 18 amino acids. CDR3: CASSQEASGGANTGELFF. The CDR3, as DNA: TGTGCCAGCAGCCAAGAAGCTAGCGGGGGTGCGAACACCGGGGAGCTGTTTTTT.

A few counts support this clone. This sequence joins TRBV10-3 and TRBJ2-2; TRBD1 aligns across 7 bases. J gave up 5 bases and V 10 bases, and 19 bases lay outside the gene matches. This CDR3 has 17 amino acids. The germline CDR1 and CDR2 sequences are ENHRY and SYGVKD. The CDR3 DNA reads as TGTGCCAGCCAAGACCCAGGCGGCAGGGGGATTACCGGGGAGCTGTTTTTT. Amino acids: CASQDPGGRGITGELFF.

This chain joins TRBV3-1 (or the pseudogene TRBV3-2) and TRBJ1-1, with a tentative D call TRBD1 (6 bases). In germline, CDR1 is LGHDT, CDR2 YNNKEL (reference sequence). The CDR3 runs 15 residues. V lost 4 bases and J 4 bases, leaving 16 bases between the germline ends. The CDR3 sequence: CASSPDRLPGTEAFF. The DNA for the CDR3 is TGTGCCAGCAGCCCAGACAGGCTACCTGGCACTGAAGCTTTCTTT.

V gene TRBV6-2 or TRBV6-3 combines with J gene TRBJ1-3; 8 positions agree with TRBD1. The V and J ends lost 2 bases and 4 bases, in that order; junction bases with no gene match: 10. CDR3 length: 17 residues. Germline lookup yields CDR1 MNHEY and CDR2 SVGEGT. The CDR3 region has the DNA TGTGCCAGCAGTTACACAAACAGGGGGGAGTCAGGAAACACCATATATTTT. Translated: CASSYTNRGESGNTIYF.

This rearrangement joins TRBV5-6 to TRBJ2-7; 7 nucleotides agree with TRBD2. The J segment lost 4 bases and the V segment lost 4 bases, leaving 5 bases of the junction unmatched. This CDR3 contains 13 residues. Germline CDR1 reads SGHDT; CDR2 reads YYEEEE. In DNA, the CDR3 is TGTGCCAGCAGCACCGGGACTAAATACGAGCAGTACTTC. Residues: CASSTGTKYEQYF.